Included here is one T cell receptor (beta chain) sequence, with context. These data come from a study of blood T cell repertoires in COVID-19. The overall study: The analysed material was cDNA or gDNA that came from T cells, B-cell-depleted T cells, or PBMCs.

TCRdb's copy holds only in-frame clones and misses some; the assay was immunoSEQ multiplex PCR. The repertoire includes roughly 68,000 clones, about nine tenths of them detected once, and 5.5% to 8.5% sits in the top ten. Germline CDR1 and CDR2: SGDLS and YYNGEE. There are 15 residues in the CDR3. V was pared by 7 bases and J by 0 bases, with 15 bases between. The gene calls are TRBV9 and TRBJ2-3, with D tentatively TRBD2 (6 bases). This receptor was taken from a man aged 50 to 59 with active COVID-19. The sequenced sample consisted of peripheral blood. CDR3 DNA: TGTGCCAGCGAACCGGCCGCGGGAAGCACAGATACGCAGTATTTT. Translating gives CASEPAAGSTDTQYF.